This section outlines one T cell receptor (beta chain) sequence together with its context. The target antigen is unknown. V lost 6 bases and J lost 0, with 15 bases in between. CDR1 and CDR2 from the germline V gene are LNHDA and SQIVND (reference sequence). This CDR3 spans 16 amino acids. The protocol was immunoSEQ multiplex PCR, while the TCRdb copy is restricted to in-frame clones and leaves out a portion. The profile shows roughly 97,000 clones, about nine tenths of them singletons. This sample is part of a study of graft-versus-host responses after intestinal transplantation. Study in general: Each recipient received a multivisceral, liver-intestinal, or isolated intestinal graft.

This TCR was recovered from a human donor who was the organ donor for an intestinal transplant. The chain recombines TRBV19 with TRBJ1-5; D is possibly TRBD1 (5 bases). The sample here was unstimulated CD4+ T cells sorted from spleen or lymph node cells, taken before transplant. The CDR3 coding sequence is TGTGCCAGTAGGCCCGACAGAACTTATAGCAATCAGCCCCAGCATTTT. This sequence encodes CASRPDRTYSNQPQHF.